Listed below are T cell receptor beta chains from one sample, sequenced in a study of cytomegalovirus exposure and HLA in healthy donors. Using immunoSEQ multiplex PCR, the repertoire was profiled, and TCRdb retains in-frame clones only, with some absent. Among about 230,000 clones listed, about three quarters were seen once. Sequencing used PBMCs. These receptors came from a boy younger than 18 in good health and CMV-seronegative. CDR3s include the opening cysteine and the closing phenylalanine or tryptophan. The D gene is left open where the match is weak. Clone size appears in some rows only: once, few, many, or a class for an expanded clone.

clone_size | d_call | j_call | v_call | cdr3_nt | cdr3_aa
- | - | TRBJ2-7 | TRBV6-8 | TGTGCCATAACCCCCCCAAACAGCAGCTCCTACGAGCAGTACTTC | CAITPPNSSSYEQYF
once | - | TRBJ2-3 | TRBV7-9 | TGTGCCAGCAGCTTAGGCACTTTCAGCACAGATACGCAGTATTTT | CASSLGTFSTDTQYF
once | - | TRBJ2-1 | TRBV7-8 | TGTGCCAGCAGCTTTAAAAGGGGCGGCAATGAGCAGTTCTTC | CASSFKRGGNEQFF
- | TRBD1 | TRBJ2-5 | TRBV7-9 | TGTGCCAGCAGCTTCGGACAGGCGGAGACCCAGTACTTC | CASSFGQAETQYF
- | - | TRBJ2-3 | TRBV27 | TGTGCCAGCAGTCCCCGAGGGGATACGCAGTATTTT | CASSPRGDTQYF
- | - | TRBJ1-1 | TRBV5-1 | TGCGCCAGCAGCACCGACAGGTTGAACACTGAAGCTTTCTTT | CASSTDRLNTEAFF
few | - | TRBJ1-1 | TRBV6-1 | TGTGCCAGCAGTGATGTGGACATAGGCACTGAAGCTTTCTTT | CASSDVDIGTEAFF
- | - | TRBJ2-6 | TRBV5-1 | TGCGCCAGCAGCTTGTCCCAGGGTGGTGGGGCCAACGTCCTGACTTTC | CASSLSQGGGANVLTF
- | - | TRBJ2-1 | TRBV15 | TGTGCCACCAGCAGAGTCCAATCCGGTGAGCAGTTCTTC | CATSRVQSGEQFF
few | - | TRBJ2-1 | TRBV11-2 | TGTGCCAGCAGCTTAGGTATAGGTAGGGGGACCAATGAGCAGTTCTTC | CASSLGIGRGTNEQFF
- | - | TRBJ1-1 | TRBV30 | TGTGCCTGGAGTGTAACAGGGCGGGACACTGAAGCTTTCTTT | CAWSVTGRDTEAFF
- | TRBD2 | TRBJ2-7 | TRBV2 | TGTGCCAGCAGTGTTGCGGGAGGGCCGAACTACGAGCAGTACTTC | CASSVAGGPNYEQYF
- | - | TRBJ1-1 | TRBV7-6 | TGTGCCAGCAGCTTAGTGGCAGGGACTAACACTGAAGCTTTCTTT | CASSLVAGTNTEAFF
- | - | TRBJ2-1 | TRBV7-6 | TGTGCCAGCAGCTTTGACGGGAGTCGCTCCTACAATGAGCAGTTCTTC | CASSFDGSRSYNEQFF
- | - | TRBJ2-3 | TRBV5-1 | TGCGCCAGCAGCTTCAACGGCGAGGACACAGATACGCAGTATTTT | CASSFNGEDTDTQYF
- | - | TRBJ1-3 | TRBV10-3 | TGTGCCATCAGTGAGTCCATCTCTGGAAACACCATATATTTT | CAISESISGNTIYF
few | TRBD1 | TRBJ1-5 | TRBV30 | TGTGCCTGGTCTAGGACAGGGGTTAGTGTTCAGCCCCAGCATTTT | CAWSRTGVSVQPQHF
- | TRBD1 | TRBJ1-5 | TRBV7-9 | TGTGCCAGCAGCAGGGACAGCATAAATCAGCCCCAGCATTTT | CASSRDSINQPQHF
- | TRBD1 | TRBJ2-2 | TRBV9 | TGTGCCAGCAGCCCACACGGTACAGGGGGGAACACCGGGGAGCTGTTTTTT | CASSPHGTGGNTGELFF
few | TRBD2 | TRBJ2-1 | TRBV4-1 | TGCGCCAGCAGCCAAGAAGGGACTAGGCAGCGGAATGAGCAGTTCTTC | CASSQEGTRQRNEQFF
once | - | TRBJ1-1 | TRBV27 | TGTGCCAGCAGTTACATATACGCAACCGGGACACCAAACACTGAAGCTTTCTTT | CASSYIYATGTPNTEAFF
- | TRBD1 | TRBJ2-1 | TRBV28 | TGTGCCAGCAGTTTAGACCCGACCGGGACAGGGGGCGAGCAGTTCTTC | CASSLDPTGTGGEQFF
- | - | TRBJ2-2 | TRBV7-2 | TGTGCCAGCATCGGACACCTAAACACCGGGGAGCTGTTTTTT | CASIGHLNTGELFF
- | - | TRBJ2-1 | TRBV30 | TGTGCCTGGAGTGAGGACACAAGGAGTGAGCAGTTCTTC | CAWSEDTRSEQFF
- | TRBD1 | TRBJ1-2 | TRBV19 | TGTGCCAGTAGTACCGGGACAGAGGACTATGGCTACACCTTC | CASSTGTEDYGYTF
once | TRBD2 | TRBJ2-1 | TRBV10-3 | TGTGCCATCAGTGATGGTAGGAGCGGGATAAATGAGCAGTTCTTC | CAISDGRSGINEQFF
- | - | TRBJ1-6 | TRBV5-1 | TGCGCCAGCAGCTTGGAGGGGTCAAATTCACCCCTCCACTTT | CASSLEGSNSPLHF
- | TRBD1 | TRBJ1-1 | TRBV5-4 | TGTGCCAGCAGGGAGACAGGGGTTCTGGGAGACACTGAAGCTTTCTTT | CASRETGVLGDTEAFF
- | - | TRBJ1-1 | TRBV7-6 | TGTGCCAGCAGTTATCAGACCAGGGGCACTGAAGCTTTCTTT | CASSYQTRGTEAFF
once | TRBD1 | TRBJ1-2 | TRBV2 | TGTGCCAGCAGAGCCGGGACAGGGAGGAATGGCTACACCTTC | CASRAGTGRNGYTF
once | TRBD1 | TRBJ1-1 | TRBV7-2 | TGTGCCAGCAGCTCTGACAGGGGGTCGGGAGAAGCTTTCTTT | CASSSDRGSGEAFF
- | - | TRBJ1-2 | TRBV27 | TGTGCCAGCAGTTTATTTGGCGGGGCGGTTGATCTCTATGGCTACACCTTC | CASSLFGGAVDLYGYTF
- | TRBD2 | TRBJ2-7 | TRBV5-1 | TGCGCCTCAGCGCTGAACAAGGGACTAGCGGGAGGGCCGGGGAACGAGCAGTACTTC | CASALNKGLAGGPGNEQYF
few | - | TRBJ1-4 | TRBV30 | TGTGCCTGGAGTGCAGGGAGGAGGGGCGGTGAAAAACTGTTTTTT | CAWSAGRRGGEKLFF
- | TRBD1 | TRBJ2-1 | TRBV6-5 | TGTGCCAGCAGTTACTCAGGGGGCCCTGAGGAGCAGTTCTTC | CASSYSGGPEEQFF
- | TRBD1 | TRBJ1-1 | TRBV15 | TGTGCCACCAGCAGGGGGACAGGGGGCCGGAACACTGAAGCTTTCTTT | CATSRGTGGRNTEAFF
few | TRBD1 | TRBJ1-2 | TRBV7-9 | TGTGCCAGCAGCCCGACAGGGGGCGATGGCTACACCTTC | CASSPTGGDGYTF
- | TRBD1 | TRBJ2-7 | TRBV6-4 | TGTGCCAGCAGAGCCACAGGGGGATGTCACCAGTACTTC | CASRATGGCHQYF
- | - | TRBJ1-5 | TRBV4-1 | TGCGCCAGCAGCCGGACCGACGATCCGGGGGGAGGTCAGCCCCAGCATTTT | CASSRTDDPGGGQPQHF
once | TRBD2 | TRBJ2-1 | TRBV25-1 | TGTGCCAGCGGACTAGCGGCGCAAAATGAGCAGTTCTTC | CASGLAAQNEQFF
- | - | TRBJ2-1 | TRBV7-3 | TGTGCCAGCAGCCCCCACCGGACTACGTCCAATGAGCAGTTCTTC | CASSPHRTTSNEQFF
- | TRBD1 | TRBJ1-3 | TRBV5-1 | TGCGCCAGCAGCCCTCGGACAGGGCCGTACTCTGGAAACACCATATATTTT | CASSPRTGPYSGNTIYF
- | TRBD2 | TRBJ2-2 | TRBV9 | TGTGCCAGCAGCGCCGTCGACCGGGGGGGAAACACCGGGGAGCTGTTTTTT | CASSAVDRGGNTGELFF
- | - | TRBJ2-4 | TRBV6-5 | TGTGCCAGCAGTTACCGGCAGGGGAACATTCAGTACTTC | CASSYRQGNIQYF
- | TRBD2 | TRBJ2-2 | TRBV10-3 | TGTGCCATCAGTGCGACTAGCGGCCGAGAGAAGGCCGGGGAGCTGTTTTTT | CAISATSGREKAGELFF
- | TRBD1 | TRBJ1-1 | TRBV5-1 | TGCGCCAGCAGCTTGGAGTCCCCCTACAGGGGCAACACTGAAGCTTTCTTT | CASSLESPYRGNTEAFF
- | TRBD2 | TRBJ2-7 | TRBV11-2 | TGTGCCAGCAGCCCGACTAGCAACGAGCAGTACTTC | CASSPTSNEQYF
- | - | TRBJ1-2 | TRBV7-2 | TGTGCCAGCACCCTTCTCCCGGTGTACCTCCTTAACTATGGCTACACCTTC | CASTLLPVYLLNYGYTF
- | TRBD1 | TRBJ2-2 | TRBV5-1 | TGCGCCAGCAGCCCACGACAGGGTACCGGGGAGCTGTTTTTT | CASSPRQGTGELFF
- | TRBD2 | TRBJ2-7 | TRBV11-3 | TGTGCCAGCACTCGGACTAGCGGGGACTACGAGCAGTACTTC | CASTRTSGDYEQYF